These 30 T cell receptor beta chains were sequenced from one sample in a study of neoadjuvant anti-PD-1 for oral cavity cancer. Time point of the sample: after neoadjuvant nivolumab, at surgical resection. Data came from immunoSEQ multiplex PCR; TCRdb stores just in-frame clones and leaves some out. The sample has roughly 13,000 clones, about 74% seen once. The sample here was PBMCs, taken after nivolumab (anti-PD-1) treatment. The receptors originated from a person between 35 and 79 years old with oral cavity squamous cell carcinoma.

This chain connects TRBV30 to TRBJ1-5, with D unresolved. Germline V gene data show CDR1 as GTSNPN and CDR2 as SVGIG (reference sequence). The CDR3 runs to 13 residues. V lost 1 base, J lost 0 bases, and 4 bases lay in between. The CDR3 loop reads CAWSASSNQPQHF. The CDR3 DNA sequence: TGTGCCTGGAGTGCCTCTAGCAATCAGCCCCAGCATTTT.

This clone was counted only a few times. The V and J genes are TRBV6-1 and TRBJ1-5; D is unclear. In germline, CDR1 is MNHNS, CDR2 SASEGT. The CDR3 consists of 15 residues. V was clipped by 7 bases and J by 2 bases, with 15 bases between them. The CDR3 DNA follows: TGTGCCAGCACCCCCGCAGATCCGGGCAATCAGCCCCAGCATTTT. Its protein product is CASTPADPGNQPQHF.

This chain joins TRBV11-2 and TRBJ2-1; 10 bases are shared with TRBD2. Trimming cost V 1 base and J 7 bases; bases outside gene matches: 10. CDR3 size: 17 residues. Germline assignment: CDR1 SGHAT and CDR2 FQNNGV. The CDR3 spells CASSLGLAGVPGNEQFF. In DNA form, the CDR3 reads TGTGCCAGCAGCTTAGGCCTAGCGGGAGTCCCGGGAAATGAGCAGTTCTTC.

This clone was detected only a few times. The rearrangement uses TRBV7-2 and TRBJ1-5, with 9 positions matching TRBD1. The V gene's germline CDR1 is SGHTA and CDR2 FQGNSA. This CDR3 has 14 residues. The V segment lost 4 bases and the J segment 2 bases; nucleotides outside the gene matches: 0. The CDR3: CASSWTGGNQPQHF. CDR3 DNA sequence: TGTGCCAGCAGCTGGACAGGGGGCAATCAGCCCCAGCATTTT.

The rearrangement uses TRBV19 and TRBJ1-2; D is undetermined. From germline, CDR1 is LNHDA and CDR2 SQIVND (reference sequence). Deletions cut 3 bases from V and 5 bases from J, with 7 bases between. The CDR3 is 12 residues long. The chain's CDR3 is CASSIKGYGYTF. Written as DNA, the CDR3 is TGTGCCAGTAGTATTAAAGGATATGGCTACACCTTC.

V and J are TRBV30 and TRBJ1-4, with D possibly being TRBD1 (6 bases). The CDR3 has 14 amino acids. Trimming stripped 1 base from V and 6 bases from J, with 12 bases between. Germline CDR1 GTSNPN, CDR2 SVGIG (reference sequence). The CDR3 nucleotides are TGTGCCTGGAGTGCGGGGGGGCATTATGAAAAACTGTTTTTT. This sequence encodes CAWSAGGHYEKLFF.

V usage is TRBV27 and J usage is TRBJ2-2; D is undetermined. V shed 3 bases and J shed 2 bases, with 1 base lying between them. The CDR3 sequence is 12 residues long. CDR1 and CDR2 from the germline V gene are MNHEY and SMNVEV (reference sequence). The CDR3: CASSFNTGELFF. DNA for the CDR3: TGTGCCAGCAGTTTTAACACCGGGGAGCTGTTTTTT.

The V and J genes are TRBV5-1 and TRBJ2-1; no reliable D call. This CDR3 comprises 15 residues. Trimming took off 0 bases at V and 4 bases at J, with 11 bases between the two ends. CDR1 and CDR2 from the germline V gene are SGHRS and YFSETQ. CDR3 coding DNA: TGCGCCAGCAGCTTGGAAACGGGCCCATACAATGAGCAGTTCTTC. Encoded protein: CASSLETGPYNEQFF.

This chain connects TRBV9 to TRBJ1-2; D ambiguous. Germline loops: CDR1 SGDLS, CDR2 YYNGEE. Between the trimmed V and J ends, which lost 0 bases and 8 bases, there was a span of 17 bases. The CDR3 runs 15 residues. This CDR3 reads CASSVALGPREGYTF. CDR3 in DNA: TGTGCCAGCAGCGTAGCTTTAGGACCTCGCGAGGGCTACACCTTC. The variable domain in full, with the rest retrieved from reference TRBV9 and TRBJ1-2, is DSGVTQTPKHLITATGQRVTLRCSPRSGDLSVYWYQQSLDQGLQFLIQYYNGEERAKGNILERFSAQQFPDLHSELNLSSLELGDSALYFCASSVALGPREGYTFGSGTRLTVV.

V is TRBV27 and J is TRBJ2-1, with D perhaps assigned TRBD1 or TRBD2 (6 bases each). Germline V gene sequence: CDR1 MNHEY, CDR2 SMNVEV (reference sequence). The CDR3 contains 13 residues. V was trimmed by 5 bases and J by 7 bases, leaving 12 bases between them. As DNA, the CDR3 is TGTGCCAGCAGTCCGGGGGCCGGTAATGAGCAGTTCTTC. Protein sequence: CASSPGAGNEQFF.

This clone was picked up a small number of times. The chain links TRBV2 to TRBJ1-1, with 7 bases identical to TRBD1. The length of the CDR3 is 13 residues. The V gene's germline CDR1 is SNHLY and CDR2 FYNNEI. With 4 bases clipped from V and 10 bases from J, the junction kept 9 bases outside the gene matches. This CDR3 is CASSGKGALVAFF. CDR3 nucleotides: TGTGCCAGCAGTGGGAAGGGGGCGCTCGTAGCTTTCTTT.

The chain recombines TRBV10-3 with TRBJ2-3; no definite D call. Trimming removed 5 bases from V and 1 base from J, with 4 bases in between. From germline, CDR1 is ENHRY and CDR2 SYGVKD. CDR3 length: 12 residues. CDR3 nucleotide sequence: TGTGCCATCAGTCTAGGCACAGATACGCAGTATTTT. Translation gives CAISLGTDTQYF.

The J gene is TRBJ1-2, the V gene TRBV29-1; TRBD1 aligns across 9 bases. This CDR3 has 12 amino acids. CDR1 SQVTM and CDR2 ANQGSEA come from the germline V gene. V shed 7 bases and J 5 bases; nucleotides not matched to a gene: 5. CDR3 nucleotide sequence: TGCAGCGCCTCGGGACAGGGATATGGCTACACCTTC. Residues: CSASGQGYGYTF.

In its sample, this clone was seen a few times. The chain joins TRBV30 to TRBJ2-3; D is unclear. Trimming stripped 3 bases from V and 8 bases from J, with 9 bases between. The CDR3 contains 11 residues. CDR1 GTSNPN and CDR2 SVGIG come from the germline V gene (reference sequence). The CDR3 DNA reads as TGTGCCTGGAGAACGACGGGTACGCAGTATTTT. As protein: CAWRTTGTQYF.

The chain has TRBV27 and TRBJ2-1; 13 nucleotides line up with TRBD2. This CDR3 region has 17 residues. The germline V gene has CDR1 MNHEY and CDR2 SMNVEV (reference sequence). The trim removed 5 bases at V and 0 bases at J, leaving 4 bases unmatched. For the CDR3, the DNA is TGTGCCAGCAGTGACCGGACTAGCGGGAGCTCCTACAATGAGCAGTTCTTC. Amino acid sequence: CASSDRTSGSSYNEQFF.

The CDR3 is CASSVGVGGRVDEKLFF. The CDR3 coding sequence is TGTGCCAGCAGCGTAGGGGTCGGAGGTCGGGTAGATGAAAAACTGTTTTTT. This sequence joins TRBV9 and TRBJ1-4, with D unresolved. The germline V and J ends were trimmed by 0 bases and 6 bases, with 18 bases remaining between them. Germline V CDR1 and CDR2: SGDLS, YYNGEE. This CDR3 is built from 17 residues.

CDR3 coding DNA: TGTGCCATCAGTGAGGGGGCTAGCGGGAGAGGCAATGAGCAGTTCTTC. It is translated as CAISEGASGRGNEQFF. The gene calls are TRBV10-3 and TRBJ2-1; TRBD2 agrees at 10 bases. This CDR3 region has 16 residues. In germline, CDR1 is ENHRY, CDR2 SYGVKD. J gave up 6 bases and V 2 bases, and 7 bases lay outside the gene matches.

The rearrangement links TRBV29-1 to TRBJ1-2; D is unresolved. V lost 5 bases to trimming and J lost 12 bases, with 22 bases between them. The CDR3 extends over 13 amino acids. Germline CDR1 SQVTM, CDR2 ANQGSEA. CDR3 in amino acids: CSVREGGEAGDTF. Written as DNA, the CDR3 is TGCAGCGTTAGGGAGGGTGGGGAGGCTGGGGACACCTTC.

The rearrangement links TRBV6-5 to TRBJ1-4, with 10 bases aligning to TRBD1. In germline, CDR1 is MNHEY, CDR2 SVGAGI. The ends lost 7 bases at V and 5 bases at J; junction bases unmatched: 4. This CDR3 has 14 residues. In DNA form, the CDR3 reads TGTGCCAGCACTACGGGACAGGGGAATGAAAAACTGTTTTTT. Translated, it gives CASTTGQGNEKLFF.

This sequence joins TRBV27 and TRBJ2-2; 7 bases align to TRBD1. This CDR3 is 15 amino acids long. Germline lookup yields CDR1 MNHEY and CDR2 SMNVEV (reference sequence). Trimming cost V 0 bases and J 7 bases; bases outside gene matches: 5. The CDR3 loop reads CASSLSQGDNGELFF. DNA for the CDR3: TGTGCCAGCAGTTTATCGCAGGGGGATAACGGGGAGCTGTTTTTT.

The V call is TRBV28, the J call TRBJ1-3, with D unclear. V was trimmed by 8 bases and J by 0 bases, leaving 5 bases between them. The germline gives CDR1 MDHEN, CDR2 SYDVKM. This CDR3 comprises 12 residues. CDR3 DNA sequence: TGTGCCAGCGGGCGCTCTGGAAACACCATATATTTT. Its protein product is CASGRSGNTIYF.

This clone was counted a few times. This rearrangement joins TRBV14 to TRBJ2-5; no firm D call. CDR1 is SGHDN, CDR2 FVKESK, per germline. There are 11 residues in the CDR3. V lost 0 bases to trimming and J lost 7 bases, with 3 bases between them. The CDR3 nucleotides are TGTGCCAGCAGCCAAGAGGCGACCCAGTACTTC. Protein sequence: CASSQEATQYF.

A remark on this clone: Mismatch with germline at one junction end may stem from a read error. The sample contains more than one DNA sequence encoding this CDR3. The chain uses TRBV6-6 and TRBJ2-6; D possibly corresponds to TRBD2 (6 bases). The CDR3 contains 13 residues. Germline assignment: CDR1 MNHNY and CDR2 SVGAGI (reference sequence). The CDR3 loop is CASKPGGANVLTF. Written as DNA, the CDR3 is TGTGCCAGCAAGCCCGGAGGGGCTAACGTCCTGACTTTC.

This clone was observed a few times. The rearrangement joins TRBV5-8 to TRBJ2-1; 14 bases agree with TRBD2. Germline CDR1 and CDR2: SGHTS and YDEGEE. This CDR3 comprises 15 residues. The ends lost 5 bases at V and 7 bases at J; junction bases unmatched: 5. The CDR3 is CASRGTSGRNNEQFF. The DNA for the CDR3 is TGTGCCAGCAGGGGGACTAGCGGGAGAAATAATGAGCAGTTCTTC. Using reference TRBV5-8 and TRBJ2-1 for the parts outside the CDR3, the full variable domain is EAGVTQSPTHLIKTRGQQATLRCSPISGHTSVYWYQQALGLGLQFLLWYDEGEERNRGNFPPRFSGRQFPNYSSELNVNALELEDSALYLCASRGTSGRNNEQFFGPGTRLTVL.

The chain links TRBV5-4 to TRBJ1-2; a weak D match, TRBD1 (5 bases). There are 15 residues in the CDR3. V was shortened by 0 bases and J by 7 bases, with 16 bases between the two germline ends. Germline lookup yields CDR1 SGHNT and CDR2 YYREEE (reference sequence). The CDR3 DNA is TGTGCCAGCAGCTTGGGGGACGGCAGAACGGGTGGCTACACCTTC. Its translation is CASSLGDGRTGGYTF.

This chain joins TRBV2 and TRBJ2-3, with 7 bases aligning to TRBD1. Trimming removed 0 bases from V and 2 bases from J; junction bases left unmatched: 2. This CDR3 region has 15 residues. In germline, CDR1 is SNHLY, CDR2 FYNNEI. The CDR3 nucleotides read TGTGCCAGCAGTGAAGCGGGACAGTACACAGATACGCAGTATTTT. It specifies CASSEAGQYTDTQYF.

The chain is built from TRBV5-5 and TRBJ1-2, with D maybe TRBD1 (6 bases). Germline V CDR1 and CDR2: SGHKS, YYEKEE (reference sequence). V was shortened by 5 bases and J by 4 bases, with 12 bases between the two germline ends. This CDR3 spans 13 amino acids. This CDR3 is CASSTQGIYGYTF. The DNA of the CDR3 is TGTGCCAGCAGTACCCAGGGGATCTATGGCTACACCTTC.

The gene calls are TRBV10-2 and TRBJ2-2; 10 nucleotides line up with TRBD2. Germline trimming cut 10 bases from V and 0 bases from J; bases unmatched to any gene: 11. Germline V lookup: CDR1 WSHSY, CDR2 SAAADI. The CDR3 runs 17 residues. The CDR3 spells CANHRTSGNANTGELFF. The CDR3 bases are TGCGCCAATCATAGGACTAGCGGAAACGCGAACACCGGGGAGCTGTTTTTT.

The V and J genes are TRBV28 and TRBJ2-5, with D tentatively TRBD1 or TRBD2 (6 bases each). V lost 5 bases and J 4 bases, leaving 20 bases between the germline ends. Per germline, CDR1 MDHEN and CDR2 SYDVKM. The CDR3 consists of 16 residues. As DNA, the CDR3 is TGTGCCAGCAGTGTCAGTGGGGGGCGCCTGGGAGAGACCCAGTACTTC. Protein product: CASSVSGGRLGETQYF. Complete variable domain (other parts from reference TRBV28 and TRBJ2-5): DVKVTQSSRYLVKRTGEKVFLECVQDMDHENMFWYRQDPGLGLRLIYFSYDVKMKEKGDIPEGYSVSREKKERFSLILESASTNQTSMYLCASSVSGGRLGETQYFGPGTRLLVL.

The V gene is TRBV28, the J gene TRBJ2-5; D assignment may be TRBD1 or TRBD2 (6 bases each). The CDR3 has 12 amino acids. Trimming left V 7 bases short and J 7 bases short, with 13 bases between. Per the germline V gene, CDR1 is MDHEN and CDR2 is SYDVKM. CDR3 coding DNA: TGTGCCAGCAATGAAGAGGGGGGGACCCAGTACTTC. It translates to CASNEEGGTQYF. The full variable domain, completed using reference TRBV28 and TRBJ2-5, is DVKVTQSSRYLVKRTGEKVFLECVQDMDHENMFWYRQDPGLGLRLIYFSYDVKMKEKGDIPEGYSVSREKKERFSLILESASTNQTSMYLCASNEEGGTQYFGPGTRLLVL.